A single sample gave rise to the 5 T cell receptor beta chains below, sequenced in a study of breast tumors, draining lymph nodes, adjacent tissues. Samples came from axillary lymph nodes draining the breast cancer. TCRdb independently ran MiXCR on the multiplex PCR reads; one entry per CDR3 protein. The sample shows some 230,000 distinct CDR3 sequences, roughly a third of them seen only once. The sample taken for sequencing was axillary lymph node tissue. The receptors stem from a female donor with breast cancer. Some clones in this sample may be carry-over from other donors' samples.

There are many counts of this clonotype. This sequence joins TRBV5-1 and TRBJ2-3; 11 bases are shared with TRBD2. V shed 4 bases, J shed 0 bases, and the junction held 1 base outside the gene matches. This CDR3 is built from 15 residues. Germline CDR1 SGHRS, CDR2 YFSETQ. CDR3 sequence: CASSPSGGSTDTQYF. CDR3 bases: TGCGCCAGCAGCCCTAGCGGGGGGAGCACAGATACGCAGTATTTT.

This clonotype appeared many times. J is TRBJ2-1 and V is TRBV2, with 13 bases fitting TRBD2. The germline gives CDR1 SNHLY, CDR2 FYNNEI. The J segment lost 15 bases and the V segment lost 6 bases, leaving 11 bases of the junction unmatched. The CDR3 has 14 residues. The CDR3 sequence: CASRGTSGTPVLFF. In nucleotides, the CDR3 is TGTGCCAGCAGAGGGACTAGCGGGACCCCTGTGCTGTTCTTC.

This clonotype was counted a few times. CDR3 nucleotides: TGTGCCAGCTCACTGCAGAAGGGAACCTACGAGCAGTACTTC. As protein: CASSLQKGTYEQYF. This rearrangement joins TRBV18 to TRBJ2-7; D ambiguous. The germline V and J ends were trimmed by 4 bases and 2 bases, with 12 bases remaining between them. Germline CDR1 is KGHSH and CDR2 is LQKENI. The CDR3 has 14 residues.

Remarks on this clonotype: Since a much larger clone is just one base distant, this may be a read error. The J gene is TRBJ2-5, the V gene TRBV5-6; D gene ambiguous. This CDR3 contains 13 residues. Trimming removed 1 base from V and 5 bases from J, with 9 bases in between. Germline V gene sequence: CDR1 SGHDT, CDR2 YYEEEE. The CDR3 coding sequence is TGTGCCAGCAGCTTGCAGGTGGCGGAGACCCAGTACTTC. Amino acid sequence: CASSLQVAETQYF.

This clonotype was detected a few times. V gene TRBV27 combines with J gene TRBJ1-2; tentatively, D is TRBD1 (6 bases). Trimming took off 7 bases at V and 5 bases at J, with 8 bases between the two ends. CDR3 length equals 11 residues. The germline V gene has CDR1 MNHEY and CDR2 SMNVEV (reference sequence). Here the CDR3 DNA reads TGTGCCAGCAAGGGGGGATATGGCTACACCTTC. It encodes CASKGGYGYTF.